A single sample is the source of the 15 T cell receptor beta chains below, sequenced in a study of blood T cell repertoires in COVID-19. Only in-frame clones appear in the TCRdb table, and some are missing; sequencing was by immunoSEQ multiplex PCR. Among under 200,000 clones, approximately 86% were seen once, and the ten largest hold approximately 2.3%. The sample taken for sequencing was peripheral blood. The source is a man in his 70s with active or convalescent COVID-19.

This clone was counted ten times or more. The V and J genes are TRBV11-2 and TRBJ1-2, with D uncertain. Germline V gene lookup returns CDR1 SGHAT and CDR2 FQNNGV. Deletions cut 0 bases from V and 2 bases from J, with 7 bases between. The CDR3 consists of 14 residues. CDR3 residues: CASSLDAGNYGYTF. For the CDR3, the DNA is TGTGCCAGCAGCTTAGATGCCGGGAACTATGGCTACACCTTC.

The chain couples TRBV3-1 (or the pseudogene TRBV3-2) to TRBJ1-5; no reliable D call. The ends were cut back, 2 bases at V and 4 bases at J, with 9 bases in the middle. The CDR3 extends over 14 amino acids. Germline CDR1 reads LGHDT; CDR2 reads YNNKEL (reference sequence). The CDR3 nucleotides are TGTGCCAGCAGCCAAACAGTGCGAAATCAGCCCCAGCATTTT. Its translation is CASSQTVRNQPQHF.

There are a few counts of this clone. CDR3 sequence (DNA): TGCGCCAGCAGCTTGGTCTCCCCCGGGGAGCTGTTTTTT. It is translated as CASSLVSPGELFF. The chain is built from TRBV5-1 and TRBJ2-2; D not resolved. Trimming took 0 bases from V and 6 from J, leaving 6 bases between them. The CDR3 consists of 13 residues. Looked up from germline, CDR1 is SGHRS and CDR2 is YFSETQ.

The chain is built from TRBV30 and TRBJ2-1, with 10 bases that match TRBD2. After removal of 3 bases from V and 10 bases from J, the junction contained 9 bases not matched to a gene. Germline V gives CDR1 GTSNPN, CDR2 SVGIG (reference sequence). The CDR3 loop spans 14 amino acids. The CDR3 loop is CAWSLAGAPWEQFF. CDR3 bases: TGTGCCTGGAGCCTAGCGGGAGCCCCCTGGGAGCAGTTCTTC.

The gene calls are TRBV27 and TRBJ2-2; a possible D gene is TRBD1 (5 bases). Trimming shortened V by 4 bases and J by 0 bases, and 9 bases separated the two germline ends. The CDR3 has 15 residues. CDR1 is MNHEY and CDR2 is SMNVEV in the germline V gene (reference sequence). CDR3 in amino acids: CASSSRGANTGELFF. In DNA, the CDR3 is TGTGCCAGCAGTTCTAGGGGCGCGAACACCGGGGAGCTGTTTTTT.

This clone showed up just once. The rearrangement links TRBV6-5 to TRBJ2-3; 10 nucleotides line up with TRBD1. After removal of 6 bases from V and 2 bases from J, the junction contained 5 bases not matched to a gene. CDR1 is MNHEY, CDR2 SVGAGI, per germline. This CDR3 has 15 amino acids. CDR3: CASRLTGGFTDTQYF. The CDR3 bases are TGTGCCAGCAGGTTGACAGGGGGCTTCACAGATACGCAGTATTTT.

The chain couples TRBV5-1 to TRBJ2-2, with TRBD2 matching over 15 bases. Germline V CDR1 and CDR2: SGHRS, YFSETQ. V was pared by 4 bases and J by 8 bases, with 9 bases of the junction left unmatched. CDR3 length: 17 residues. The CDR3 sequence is CASSPRTSGRAKGELFF. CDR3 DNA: TGCGCCAGCAGCCCAAGGACTAGCGGGAGGGCCAAGGGGGAGCTGTTTTTT.

In nucleotides, the CDR3 is TGTGCCAGCAGCCCTAGAGGGATAGGTTTTTTGAAGCAGTTCTTC. Its protein product is CASSPRGIGFLKQFF. This chain uses TRBV7-2 with TRBJ2-1; possible D gene TRBD2, 5 bases. Germline CDR1 is SGHTA and CDR2 is FQGNSA. Trimming stripped 5 bases from V and 11 bases from J, with 22 bases between. The CDR3 runs to 15 residues. The complete variable domain, with remaining parts taken from reference TRBV7-2 and TRBJ2-1, reads GAGVSQSPSNKVTEKGKDVELRCDPISGHTALYWYRQSLGQGLEFLIYFQGNSAPDKSGLPSDRFSAERTGGSVSTLTIQRTQQEDSAVYLCASSPRGIGFLKQFFGPGTRLTVL.

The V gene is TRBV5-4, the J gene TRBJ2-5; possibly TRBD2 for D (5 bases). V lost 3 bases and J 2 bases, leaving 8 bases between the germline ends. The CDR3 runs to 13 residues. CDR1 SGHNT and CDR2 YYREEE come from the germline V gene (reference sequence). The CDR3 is CASSSRGQETQYF. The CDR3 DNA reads TGTGCCAGCAGCTCCCGGGGTCAAGAGACCCAGTACTTC.

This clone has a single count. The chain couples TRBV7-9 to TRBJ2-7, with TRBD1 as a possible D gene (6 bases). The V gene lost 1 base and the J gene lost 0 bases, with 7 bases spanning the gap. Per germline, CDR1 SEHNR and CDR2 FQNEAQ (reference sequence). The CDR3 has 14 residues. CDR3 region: CASSLGQDSYEQYF. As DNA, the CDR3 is TGTGCCAGCAGCTTAGGACAGGACTCCTACGAGCAGTACTTC. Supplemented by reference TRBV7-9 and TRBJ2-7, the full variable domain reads DTGVSQNPRHKITKRGQNVTFRCDPISEHNRLYWYRQTLGQGPEFLTYFQNEAQLEKSRLLSDRFSAERPKGSFSTLEIQRTEQGDSAMYLCASSLGQDSYEQYFGPGTRLTVT.

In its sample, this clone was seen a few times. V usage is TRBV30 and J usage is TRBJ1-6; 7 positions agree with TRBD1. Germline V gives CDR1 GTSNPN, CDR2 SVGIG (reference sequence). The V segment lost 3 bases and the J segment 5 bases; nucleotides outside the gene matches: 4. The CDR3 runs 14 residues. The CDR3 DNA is TGTGCCTGGAGGGGACAGTCAAATAATTCACCCCTCCACTTT. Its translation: CAWRGQSNNSPLHF.

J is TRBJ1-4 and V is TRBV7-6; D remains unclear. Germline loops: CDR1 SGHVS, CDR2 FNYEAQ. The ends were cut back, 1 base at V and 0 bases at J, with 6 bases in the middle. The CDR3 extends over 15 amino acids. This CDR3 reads CASSLGAATNEKLFF. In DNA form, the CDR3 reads TGTGCCAGCAGCTTAGGGGCTGCAACTAATGAAAAACTGTTTTTT.

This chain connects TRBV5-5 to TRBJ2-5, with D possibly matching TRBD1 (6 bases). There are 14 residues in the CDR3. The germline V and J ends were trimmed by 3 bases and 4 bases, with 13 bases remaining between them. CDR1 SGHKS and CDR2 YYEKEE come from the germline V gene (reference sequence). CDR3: CASSSDPRGETQYF. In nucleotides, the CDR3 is TGTGCCAGCAGCTCGGACCCCAGGGGAGAGACCCAGTACTTC.

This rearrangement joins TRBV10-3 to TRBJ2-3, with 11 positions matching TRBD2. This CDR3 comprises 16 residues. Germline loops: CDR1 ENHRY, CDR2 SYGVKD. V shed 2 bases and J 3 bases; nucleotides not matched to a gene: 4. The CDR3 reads CAISEKTSGVTDTQYF. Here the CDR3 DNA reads TGTGCCATCAGTGAGAAGACTAGCGGGGTTACAGATACGCAGTATTTT.

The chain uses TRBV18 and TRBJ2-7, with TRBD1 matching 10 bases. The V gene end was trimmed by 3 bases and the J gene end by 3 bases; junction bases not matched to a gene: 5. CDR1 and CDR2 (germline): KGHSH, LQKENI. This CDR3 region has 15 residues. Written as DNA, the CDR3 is TGTGCCAGCTCACCCCCGGGACAGGGGTTCTACGAGCAGTACTTC. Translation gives CASSPPGQGFYEQYF.